This TCR beta chain is from a study of siplizumab effects on memory and regulatory T cells. Broader study findings: Siplizumab led to significantly less abundant alloreactive sequences that could be traced back to unstimulated CD4+ memory cells.

A note on this clone: Its antigen is not identified.

The CDR3 sequence is 15 residues long. Germline CDR1 SGHTA, CDR2 FQGTGA. V was clipped by 5 bases and J by 0 bases, with 13 bases between them. The protocol was immunoSEQ multiplex PCR, while the TCRdb copy is restricted to in-frame clones and leaves out a portion. The table includes some 100,000 clones, over 85% detected once. Sequencing input: non-Treg CD4+ T cells sorted from blood. The J gene is TRBJ1-1, the V gene TRBV7-3; tentatively, D is TRBD1 (6 bases). The origin of this receptor is a human donor in good health. CDR3 sequence (DNA): TGTGCCAGCAGCCCCACGGGGGCCCTGAACACTGAAGCTTTCTTT. This gives the protein CASSPTGALNTEAFF.